The 12 T cell receptor beta chains below come from one sample, sequenced in a study of cytomegalovirus exposure and HLA in healthy donors. A multiplex PCR was run with 60 Vbeta primers and 13 Jbeta primers. This table comes from immunoSEQ multiplex PCR, and its TCRdb copy is limited to in-frame clones, with some not included. This table holds 100,000 to 150,000 clones. The material sequenced was PBMCs. The origin of the receptors is a man aged 25 to 45 in good health and CMV-seronegative.

This chain connects TRBV28 to TRBJ1-5; D is ambiguous. The germline CDR1 and CDR2 sequences are MDHEN and SYDVKM. This CDR3 is 15 amino acids long. Deletions cut 4 bases from V and 4 bases from J, with 14 bases between. The CDR3 protein is CASSSSGNRNQPQHF. CDR3 nucleotide sequence: TGTGCCAGCAGTTCCTCGGGAAATCGGAATCAGCCCCAGCATTTT.

J is TRBJ1-2 and V is TRBV11-2; D gene uncertain. Trimming shortened V by 0 bases and J by 5 bases, and 10 bases separated the two germline ends. This CDR3 has 14 amino acids. CDR1 is SGHAT and CDR2 is FQNNGV in the germline V gene. CDR3 amino acids: CASSLEVTDYGYTF. The CDR3 DNA reads as TGTGCCAGCAGCTTAGAGGTAACAGATTATGGCTACACCTTC. Drawing the rest from reference TRBV11-2 and TRBJ1-2, the complete variable domain is EAGVAQSPRYKIIEKRQSVAFWCNPISGHATLYWYQQILGQGPKLLIQFQNNGVVDDSQLPKDRFSAERLKGVDSTLKIQPAKLEDSAVYLCASSLEVTDYGYTFGSGTRLTVV.

The chain employs TRBV10-3 and TRBJ2-5; unclear D gene. Germline V gene lookup returns CDR1 ENHRY and CDR2 SYGVKD. Trimming removed 3 bases at V and 1 base at J, with 6 bases between. CDR3 size: 13 residues. The DNA for the CDR3 is TGTGCCATCAGTGACAGTGCCCAAGAGACCCAGTACTTC. Protein sequence: CAISDSAQETQYF.

The J gene is TRBJ2-3, the V gene TRBV29-1; 14 positions match TRBD2. The CDR3 is 16 amino acids. Germline V gene lookup returns CDR1 SQVTM and CDR2 ANQGSEA. After removal of 0 bases from V and 6 bases from J, the junction contained 5 bases not matched to a gene. CDR3 sequence reads: CSVEDLTSGRADTQYF. The CDR3 DNA is TGCAGCGTTGAAGATCTGACTAGCGGGAGGGCTGATACGCAGTATTTT.

The chain carries TRBV7-6 and TRBJ1-4, with D unclear. This CDR3 contains 13 residues. V lost 8 bases, J lost 4 bases, and 11 bases lay in between. Germline V gives CDR1 SGHVS, CDR2 FNYEAQ. CDR3 DNA sequence: TGTGCCAGCTCAGGCAGCTTTAATGAAAAACTGTTTTTT. Its protein product is CASSGSFNEKLFF.

V and J are TRBV5-4 and TRBJ2-5; TRBD2 matches 7 bases. The CDR3 is 15 amino acids. The J segment lost 11 bases and the V segment lost 0 bases, leaving 13 bases of the junction unmatched. Germline values: CDR1 SGHNT, CDR2 YYREEE (reference sequence). CDR3 nucleotide sequence: TGTGCCAGCAGCTTGGCCAGTCGTGATGCGGGGGAGCAGTACTTC. Protein product: CASSLASRDAGEQYF.

The chain is built from TRBV10-3 and TRBJ1-6; 7 bases line up with TRBD1. The CDR3 totals 14 residues. The germline CDR1 and CDR2 sequences are ENHRY and SYGVKD. Germline trimming cut 7 bases from V and 5 bases from J; bases unmatched to any gene: 5. The CDR3 bases are TGTGCCATCAAAGGGGGCGCGAATAATTCACCCCTCCACTTT. Translating gives CAIKGGANNSPLHF.

The rearrangement links TRBV28 to TRBJ2-5, with 8 positions matching TRBD1. The J call may not be correct, given that the DNA end is closer to TRBJ2-7. CDR1 is MDHEN, CDR2 SYDVKM, per germline. The CDR3 runs 14 residues. DNA for the CDR3: TGTGCCAGCAGTCCCTCGGGACAGGCCTACGAGCAGTACTTC. Its protein is CASSPSGQAYEQYF.

This sequence joins TRBV5-6 and TRBJ2-7; no clear D. The CDR3 length is 14 residues. Between the trimmed V and J ends, which lost 0 bases and 0 bases, there was a span of 7 bases. Germline V gene data show CDR1 as SGHDT and CDR2 as YYEEEE. CDR3 region: CASSLADNSYEQYF. CDR3 in DNA: TGTGCCAGCAGCTTGGCCGACAACTCCTACGAGCAGTACTTC.

The DNA of the CDR3 is TGTGCCAGCAGTTTCGGAGCGGCCGTTAGTCGCGAGCAGTACTTC. Translated: CASSFGAAVSREQYF. The chain joins TRBV28 to TRBJ2-7, with a possible D match to TRBD2 (5 bases). Germline assignment: CDR1 MDHEN and CDR2 SYDVKM. The CDR3 extends over 15 amino acids. V lost 3 bases and J lost 6, with 18 bases in between.

CDR3 bases: TGTGCCAGCAGTTCTTACGTCACCGGGACAGGGCCTGGCTACACCTTC. Protein: CASSSYVTGTGPGYTF. J is TRBJ1-2 and V is TRBV27, with 9 bases matching TRBD1. This CDR3 is built from 16 residues. V gave up 4 bases and J gave up 7 bases; unmatched junction bases: 13. CDR1 MNHEY and CDR2 SMNVEV come from the germline V gene (reference sequence).

The V and J genes are TRBV5-1 and TRBJ2-7; possibly TRBD2 for D (7 bases). The CDR3 has 15 residues. V was trimmed by 5 bases and J by 3 bases, leaving 18 bases between them. Germline V gene sequence: CDR1 SGHRS, CDR2 YFSETQ. The CDR3 DNA reads TGCGCCAGCAGGGGGGGCGGGAGTGGTCTCTACGAGCAGTACTTC. It translates to CASRGGGSGLYEQYF.